The source of this T cell receptor beta chain is a study of vaccination and CD4 T cells after COVID-19. The V segment lost 0 bases and the J segment 0 bases; nucleotides outside the gene matches: 4. The germline V gene encodes CDR1 SGHRS and CDR2 YFSETQ. This CDR3 has 18 residues. With the Oncomine TCR Beta short-read assay, DNA from cultured CD4+ T cells was sequenced. TCRdb ran MiXCR on the PCR reads and lists one entry per CDR3 protein. This table has several thousand distinct CDR3 sequences, roughly a third appearing once. Treatment indicated: approximately 10-day PBMC culture with coronavirus spike peptide pools or control peptides (ViraFEST assay). Concerning this clonotype itself: The antigen is not known.

The V gene is TRBV5-1, the J gene TRBJ2-5; TRBD2 matches at 14 bases. This TCR was sampled from a human donor with COVID-19. The sequenced sample consisted of cultured CD4+ T cells from blood. CDR3 sequence reads: CASSLEWTSGGYQETQYF. The DNA for the CDR3 is TGCGCCAGCAGCTTGGAATGGACTAGCGGGGGGTACCAAGAGACCCAGTACTTC.